What follows are 5 T cell receptor beta chains derived from one specimen sequenced in a study of CD8 T cells in ankylosing spondylitis. Each CDR3 protein is one row after TCRdb ran MiXCR on the 5' RACE reads. The sample holds about 240,000 distinct CDR3 sequences, about 10% seen once. Input material: blood, either unsorted or a sorted T cell fraction (not recorded which). The receptors stem from a male donor with ankylosing spondylitis or in good health (not recorded which).

This clonotype was recorded at least ten times. The V gene is TRBV21-1, the J gene TRBJ2-5. TRBV21-1 is flagged as a pseudogene. The CDR3 is 16 amino acids. The CDR3 DNA reads as TGTGCCAGCAGCAAAGAAAGGATGGAGAGACAGGAGACCCAGTACTTC. This codes for CASSKERMERQETQYF.

At least ten counts were recorded for this clonotype. The chain recombines TRBV12-3 or TRBV12-4 with TRBJ2-2, with unresolved D. Trimming removed 5 bases at V and 8 bases at J, with 15 bases between. The CDR3 is made up of 14 amino acids. DNA for the CDR3: TGTGCCAGCAGTCCCCAGACTGTTACAGGGGAGCTGTTTTTT. This sequence encodes CASSPQTVTGELFF.

This clonotype appeared many times. The chain uses TRBV15 and TRBJ1-2, with 9 bases that match TRBD1. The V gene's germline CDR1 is LNHNV and CDR2 YYDKDF (reference sequence). This CDR3 region has 14 residues. With V trimmed by 4 bases and J by 2 bases, 2 bases remained unmatched. The CDR3 DNA reads TGTGCCACCAGCAACAGGGGGCCGAACTATGGCTACACCTTC. Its translation is CATSNRGPNYGYTF.

This clonotype has ten or more counts. This rearrangement joins TRBV4-1 to TRBJ1-1; the D gene is possibly TRBD1 (5 bases). The CDR3 runs to 18 residues. Germline lookup yields CDR1 MGHRA and CDR2 YSYEKL. The germline V and J ends were trimmed by 1 base and 1 base, with 19 bases remaining between them. CDR3 nucleotides: TGCGCCAGCAGCCAAGGTCGGGGTTCTGGACACCAGAACACTGAAGCTTTCTTT. It is translated as CASSQGRGSGHQNTEAFF.

This clonotype came up many times. The chain carries TRBV12-3 or TRBV12-4 and TRBJ1-1; D is unclear. V was clipped by 4 bases and J by 6 bases, with 12 bases between them. This CDR3 region has 13 residues. CDR3 sequence: CASSYQTVSEAFF. CDR3 nucleotide sequence: TGTGCCAGCAGTTACCAAACAGTATCTGAAGCTTTCTTT.